The clone carrying this TCR beta chain was observed at least ten times. Its specificity is not known. The cDNA had a unique molecular identifier and a template-switch universal primer site. From the 5' RACE reads, TCRdb called clonotypes with MiXCR, one entry per CDR3 protein. The top ten clones hold around 1.7% of a sample with hundreds of thousands of distinct CDR3 sequences, 5.5% to 6.5% of them seen once. This specimen comes from a study of identical twins. Whole-study results and caveats: There was an excess of low generation probability in the out-of-frame alpha sequences that twins shared.

Healthy Caucasians made up all donors. The sequenced material came from naive T cells sorted from blood. The sequence came from a young man in good health.

The CDR3 DNA sequence: TGTGCCGCCCAATCGGGGACAGGGGATAATGAGCAGTTCTTC. It codes for CAAQSGTGDNEQFF. The chain has TRBV10-3 and TRBJ2-1; the match to TRBD1 covers 10 bases. The CDR3 has 14 amino acids. With V trimmed by 11 bases and J by 7 bases, 11 bases remained unmatched. The germline V gene has CDR1 ENHRY and CDR2 SYGVKD.